The 13 T cell receptor beta chains reported below all come from one sample, sequenced in a study of cytomegalovirus exposure and HLA in healthy donors. Primers for the PCR totalled 60 Vbeta and 13 Jbeta. TCRdb's copy holds only in-frame clones and misses some; the assay was immunoSEQ multiplex PCR. The sample carries about 170,000 clones, over 80% recorded once. Sequencing was carried out using PBMCs. The receptors were gathered from a woman between 50 and 59 years old in good health and CMV-seropositive.

The chain employs TRBV6-5 and TRBJ2-1; no definite D call. V was trimmed by 6 bases and J by 7 bases, leaving 7 bases between them. CDR1 is MNHEY and CDR2 is SVGAGI in the germline V gene. The CDR3 sequence is 11 residues long. CDR3 sequence reads: CASSDWNEQFF. For the CDR3, the DNA is TGTGCCAGCAGCGACTGGAATGAGCAGTTCTTC.

The V gene is TRBV7-2, the J gene TRBJ1-2; TRBD1 matches at 8 bases. The trim removed 0 bases at V and 5 bases at J, leaving 5 bases unmatched. The CDR3 is made up of 15 amino acids. CDR1 and CDR2 (germline): SGHTA, FQGNSA. The CDR3 is CASSLAWTGLYGYTF. The DNA of the CDR3 is TGTGCCAGCAGCTTAGCCTGGACAGGGCTGTATGGCTACACCTTC.

This sequence joins TRBV9 and TRBJ1-3, with a tentative D call TRBD1 (6 bases). Trimming removed 3 bases at V and 0 bases at J, with 10 bases between. CDR1 is SGDLS, CDR2 YYNGEE, per germline. The CDR3 is made up of 15 amino acids. This CDR3 is CASSATGISGNTIYF. For the CDR3, the DNA is TGTGCCAGCAGCGCCACAGGGATCTCTGGAAACACCATATATTTT.

This sequence joins TRBV10-3 and TRBJ2-1, with D possibly TRBD2 on 5 matching bases. In germline, CDR1 is ENHRY, CDR2 SYGVKD. The CDR3 contains 16 residues. The V and J ends lost 4 bases and 6 bases respectively, with 19 bases between them. CDR3 in amino acids: CAISVVGREMVNEQFF. As DNA, the CDR3 is TGTGCCATCAGTGTAGTCGGTCGGGAAATGGTCAATGAGCAGTTCTTC.

The chain employs TRBV29-1 and TRBJ2-1; D call uncertain. Trimming shortened V by 0 bases and J by 9 bases, and 6 bases separated the two germline ends. The germline gives CDR1 SQVTM, CDR2 ANQGSEA. The CDR3 sequence is 11 residues long. CDR3 residues: CSVEEIVEQFF. For the CDR3, the DNA is TGCAGCGTTGAAGAAATAGTTGAGCAGTTCTTC.

The chain employs TRBV7-2 and TRBJ1-3; TRBD1 matches at 8 bases. The germline CDR1 and CDR2 sequences are SGHTA and FQGNSA. V was pared by 2 bases and J by 2 bases, with 5 bases of the junction left unmatched. The CDR3 has 16 amino acids. The CDR3 is CASSLTTGGAGNTIYF. The CDR3 DNA is TGTGCCAGCAGCTTAACTACAGGGGGGGCTGGAAACACCATATATTTT.

The J gene is TRBJ2-5, the V gene TRBV5-8; D remains ambiguous. Germline V gene lookup returns CDR1 SGHTS and CDR2 YDEGEE. V dropped 7 bases and J dropped 3 bases, with 7 bases sitting between them. The CDR3 runs to 11 residues. Here the CDR3 reads CASPTEETQYF. The CDR3 nucleotides read TGTGCCAGCCCCACAGAAGAGACCCAGTACTTC. Looking up the rest from reference TRBV5-8 and TRBJ2-5 gives the full variable domain: EAGVTQSPTHLIKTRGQQATLRCSPISGHTSVYWYQQALGLGLQFLLWYDEGEERNRGNFPPRFSGRQFPNYSSELNVNALELEDSALYLCASPTEETQYFGPGTRLLVL.

The gene calls are TRBV6-1 and TRBJ2-4, with 11 bases identical to TRBD1. The germline V gene encodes CDR1 MNHNS and CDR2 SASEGT. This CDR3 is 15 amino acids long. Trimming cost V 5 bases and J 7 bases; bases outside gene matches: 7. The CDR3 here is CASSPPGQGVNIQYF. The CDR3 DNA sequence: TGTGCCAGCAGTCCTCCGGGACAGGGGGTTAACATTCAGTACTTC.

The chain is built from TRBV6-5 and TRBJ1-6, with 8 bases that match TRBD1. The CDR3 runs 16 residues. Germline loops: CDR1 MNHEY, CDR2 SVGAGI. Trimming removed 0 bases from V and 7 bases from J; junction bases left unmatched: 5. CDR3 DNA sequence: TGTGCCAGCAGTTACTCGACAGGGGCGGCGAATTCACCCCTCCACTTT. Translation: CASSYSTGAANSPLHF.

This clone was picked up a small number of times. The chain joins TRBV28 to TRBJ1-5; D possibly corresponds to TRBD1 (6 bases). CDR3 size: 15 residues. V lost 4 bases, J lost 7 bases, and 17 bases lay in between. Germline-derived CDR1 and CDR2 are MDHEN and SYDVKM. CDR3 sequence reads: CASSSPTGLGQPQHF. The CDR3 DNA reads as TGTGCCAGCAGTTCGCCCACAGGGTTGGGCCAGCCCCAGCATTTT.

This clone was seen a few times. This chain joins TRBV7-2 and TRBJ2-2, with 8 bases lining up with TRBD2. This CDR3 contains 16 residues. Germline loops: CDR1 SGHTA, CDR2 FQGNSA. With V trimmed by 5 bases and J by 1 base, 6 bases remained unmatched. The CDR3 nucleotides read TGTGCCAGCAGCCGCGGGGGGCCGATGAACACCGGGGAGCTGTTTTTT. It specifies CASSRGGPMNTGELFF.

V usage is TRBV18 and J usage is TRBJ2-3; TRBD1 aligns across 7 bases. The CDR3 runs 17 residues. The germline gives CDR1 KGHSH, CDR2 LQKENI. The ends lost 2 bases at V and 7 bases at J; junction bases unmatched: 15. The CDR3 loop reads CASSPVKGASGSNTQYF. CDR3 nucleotide sequence: TGTGCCAGCTCACCAGTGAAGGGGGCCTCGGGTTCGAATACGCAGTATTTT.

This clone appeared a few times. Mismatch with germline at one junction end may stem from a read error. The gene calls are TRBV7-7 and TRBJ2-7; 8 bases map to TRBD1. From germline, CDR1 is SSHAT and CDR2 FNYEAQ (reference sequence). CDR3 length: 13 residues. DNA of the CDR3: TGTGCTAGCAGCACCGACAGGGGAGGAGAGCAGTACTTC. Protein sequence: CASSTDRGGEQYF.